The 6 T cell receptor beta chains presented below share a single source sample, sequenced in a study of regulatory T cells in long-lasting Graves disease. Arm-PCR of CDR3 regions with iRepertoire HTBI primers generated TCR beta libraries. TCRdb analysed the multiplex PCR reads with MiXCR anew, one entry per CDR3 protein. The sample lists roughly 250,000 distinct CDR3 sequences; around 19% were seen once. Specified time point: newly diagnosed GD, antithyroid drugs for less than 3 months. RNA isolated from PBMCs was used to make the TCR library. This sample was shared with a second study, whose subject was T cells in Graves' hyperthyroidism and ophthalmopathy.

The starting material was peripheral blood mononuclear cells (PBMCs), obtained at new diagnosis, from a patient treated with antithyroid drugs. The source of these receptors is a woman in her twenties or thirties with Graves disease.

The sample holds a few counts of this clonotype. V usage is TRBV6-1 and J usage is TRBJ2-7; the match to TRBD1 covers 10 bases. This CDR3 is 14 amino acids long. The V and J ends lost 6 bases and 7 bases, in that order; junction bases with no gene match: 9. Per germline, CDR1 MNHNS and CDR2 SASEGT. The CDR3 region is CASSSTGGTGEQYF. The CDR3 DNA reads as TGTGCCAGCAGCTCGACAGGGGGCACGGGGGAGCAGTACTTC.

The genes are TRBV6-1 and TRBJ2-7, with TRBD2 as a possible D gene (5 bases). CDR1 is MNHNS and CDR2 is SASEGT in the germline V gene. This CDR3 contains 13 residues. V gave up 8 bases and J gave up 4 bases, with 15 bases separating them. CDR3: CASWSLERYEQYF. The CDR3, as DNA: TGTGCCAGCTGGTCACTAGAACGATACGAGCAGTACTTC.

Many counts were recorded for this clonotype. This chain uses TRBV4-1 with TRBJ2-7; TRBD1 matches at 9 bases. Germline V lookup: CDR1 MGHRA, CDR2 YSYEKL. The CDR3 covers 15 residues. V lost 4 bases, J lost 2 bases, and 6 bases stayed unmatched. CDR3 nucleotides: TGCGCCAGCAGCCCGACCGGGACAGGGACCTACGAGCAGTACTTC. Translation: CASSPTGTGTYEQYF.

The chain joins TRBV12-3 or TRBV12-4 to TRBJ2-3; D is unresolved. The DNA end lines up better with TRBJ2-5; the J call may be wrong. The CDR3 has 14 amino acids. CDR3 region: CASSSSVRLETQYF. CDR3 sequence (DNA): TGTGCCAGCAGTTCCAGCGTAAGGTTGGAGACCCAGTACTTC.

This clonotype was seen at least ten times. CDR3: CSARKDTNSPLHF. CDR3 DNA sequence: TGCAGTGCTAGGAAGGACACTAATTCACCCCTCCACTTT. The chain carries TRBV20-1 and TRBJ1-6; a possible D gene is TRBD1 (5 bases). With 3 bases removed from V and 6 bases from J, the gap between germline ends came to 9 bases. Germline CDR1 is DFQATT and CDR2 is SNEGSKA (reference sequence). The CDR3 totals 13 residues.

This clonotype has just one count. This sequence may be a read error, since a much larger clone differs from it by one base. The chain joins TRBV20-1 to TRBJ2-1, with TRBD1 matching over 9 bases. After removal of 3 bases from V and 10 bases from J, the junction contained 7 bases not matched to a gene. This CDR3 spans 13 amino acids. CDR1 DFQATT and CDR2 SNEGSKA come from the germline V gene (reference sequence). In DNA form, the CDR3 reads TGCAGTGCTAGTGGGGGACAGGGCTACGAGCAGTTCTTC. The encoded protein is CSASGGQGYEQFF.